What follows describes a single T cell receptor beta chain. TCRdb's table, derived via immunoSEQ multiplex PCR, lists solely in-frame clones and lacks some. The sample consists of over 350,000 clones, 70% to 90% of them appearing once. Sample treatment: 15 to 20 received Ad26.COV2.S at low or high dose, single or two shots; 5 received placebo; per-sample allocation not given. Each sample was drawn 63 days after the first injection (of vaccine or placebo). CDR1 and CDR2 from the germline V gene are SGHDT and YYEEEE. Trimming pared 4 bases from V and 4 bases from J, leaving 9 bases between. The CDR3 is 13 amino acids. The data are from a study of Ad26.COV2.S vaccination and SARS-CoV-2 variants.

The specimen comprised peripheral blood, sampled in a trial of Ad26.COV2.S vaccine versus placebo. This TCR was recovered from a person aged 18-65 years who received the Ad26.COV2.S COVID-19 vaccine or a placebo. The V and J genes are TRBV5-6 and TRBJ2-1; D remains ambiguous. The CDR3 DNA reads TGTGCCAGCAGCCTGAGGACGTACAATGAGCAGTTCTTC. Translation: CASSLRTYNEQFF.